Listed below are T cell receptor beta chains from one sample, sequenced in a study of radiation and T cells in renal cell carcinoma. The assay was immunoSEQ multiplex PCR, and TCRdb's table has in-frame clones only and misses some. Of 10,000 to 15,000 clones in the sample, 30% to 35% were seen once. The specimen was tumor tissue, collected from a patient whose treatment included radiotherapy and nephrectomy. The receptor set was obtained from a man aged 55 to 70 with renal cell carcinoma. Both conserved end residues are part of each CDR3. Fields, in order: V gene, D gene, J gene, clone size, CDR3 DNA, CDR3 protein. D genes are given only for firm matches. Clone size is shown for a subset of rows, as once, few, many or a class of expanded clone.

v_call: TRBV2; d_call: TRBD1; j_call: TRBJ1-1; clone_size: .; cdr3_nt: TGTGCCAGCAGTGAAACGACAGGGTGGCAAGCTTTCTTT; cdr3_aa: CASSETTGWQAFF
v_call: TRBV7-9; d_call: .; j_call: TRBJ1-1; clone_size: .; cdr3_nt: TGTGCCAGCAGCTTAGTCGAGGGAAGGAACACTGAAGCTTTCTTT; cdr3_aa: CASSLVEGRNTEAFF
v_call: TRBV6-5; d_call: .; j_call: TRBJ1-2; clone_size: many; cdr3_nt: TGTGCCAGCAGTTACTCGAGACGTTTAGATGGCTACACCTTC; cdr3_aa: CASSYSRRLDGYTF
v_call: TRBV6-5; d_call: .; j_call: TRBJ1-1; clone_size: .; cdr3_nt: TGTGCCAGCAGCGAAGGGCGGACTGAAGCTTTCTTT; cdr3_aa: CASSEGRTEAFF
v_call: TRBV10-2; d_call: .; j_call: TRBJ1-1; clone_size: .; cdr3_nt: TGCGCCAGCAGTGAGGGTGGGCGGGGAAACACTGAAGCTTTCTTT; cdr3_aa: CASSEGGRGNTEAFF
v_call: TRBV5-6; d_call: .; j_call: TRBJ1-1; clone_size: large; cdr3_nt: TGTGCCAGCAGCTCCCCGATAACGAGGGCTGAAGCTTTCTTT; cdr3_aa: CASSSPITRAEAFF
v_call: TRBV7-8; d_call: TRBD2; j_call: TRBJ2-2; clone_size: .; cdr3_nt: TGTGCCAGCAGCTATCGGGGGGAGGAATTCAACACCGGGGAGCTGTTTTTT; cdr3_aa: CASSYRGEEFNTGELFF
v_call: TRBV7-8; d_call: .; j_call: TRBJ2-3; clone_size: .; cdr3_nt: TGTGCCAGCAGTTCGACTGCAGAGGCAGATACGCAGTATTTT; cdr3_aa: CASSSTAEADTQYF
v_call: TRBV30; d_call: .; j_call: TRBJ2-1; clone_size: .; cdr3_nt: TGTGCCTGGACAGGGGAGTTTTATGAGCAGTTCTTC; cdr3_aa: CAWTGEFYEQFF
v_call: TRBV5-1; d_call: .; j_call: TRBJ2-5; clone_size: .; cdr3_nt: TGCGCCAGCAGCTTGTCCGGGGGACAACAAGAGACCCAGTACTTC; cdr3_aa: CASSLSGGQQETQYF
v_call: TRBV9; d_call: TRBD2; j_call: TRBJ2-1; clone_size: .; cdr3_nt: TGTGCCAGCAGCCGAGGACTAGCGGGAGTGGATGAGCAGTTCTTC; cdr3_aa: CASSRGLAGVDEQFF
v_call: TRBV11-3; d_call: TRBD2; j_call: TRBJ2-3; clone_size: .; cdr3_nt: TGTGCCAGCAGCGCACCCGGGACTACTGGGGACGATACGCAGTATTTT; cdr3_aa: CASSAPGTTGDDTQYF
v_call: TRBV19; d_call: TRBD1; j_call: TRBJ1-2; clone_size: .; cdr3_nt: TGTGCCAGTAGTACGACAGGGGTGGGCTACACCTTC; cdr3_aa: CASSTTGVGYTF
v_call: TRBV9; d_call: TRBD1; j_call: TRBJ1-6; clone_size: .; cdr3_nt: TGTGCCAGCAGCCCCGGGACAGGGGGCCTTGATAATTCACCCCTCCACTTT; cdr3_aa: CASSPGTGGLDNSPLHF
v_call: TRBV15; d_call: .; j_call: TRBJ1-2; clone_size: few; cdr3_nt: TGTGCCACCAGCAGAGTTGGACCCCCCTATGGCTACACCTTC; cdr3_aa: CATSRVGPPYGYTF
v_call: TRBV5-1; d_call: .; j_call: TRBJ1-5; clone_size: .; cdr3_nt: TGCGCCAGCAGCTTGGGGTCCCCCAATCAGCCCCAGCATTTT; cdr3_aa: CASSLGSPNQPQHF
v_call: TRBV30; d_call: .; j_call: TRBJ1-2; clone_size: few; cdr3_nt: TGTGCCTGGAGTGTAGGTAGTGGCTACACCTTC; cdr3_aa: CAWSVGSGYTF
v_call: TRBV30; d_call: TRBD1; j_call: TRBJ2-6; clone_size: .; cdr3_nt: TGTGCCTGGGGGATACAGGGGGGAGTCTCTGGGGCCAACGTCCTGACTTTC; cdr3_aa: CAWGIQGGVSGANVLTF
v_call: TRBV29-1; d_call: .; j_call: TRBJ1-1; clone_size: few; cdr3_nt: TGCAGCGTCGGAACGCGGACTTTCTTT; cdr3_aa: CSVGTRTFF
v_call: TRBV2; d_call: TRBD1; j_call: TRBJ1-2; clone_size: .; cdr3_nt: TGTGCCAGCTCTAGGGACAGGGGTATCTATGGCTACACCTTC; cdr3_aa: CASSRDRGIYGYTF
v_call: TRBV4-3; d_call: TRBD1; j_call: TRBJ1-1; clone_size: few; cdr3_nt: TGCGCCAGCAGCCAAAGGGACAGGGGGAACACTGAAGCTTTCTTT; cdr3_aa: CASSQRDRGNTEAFF
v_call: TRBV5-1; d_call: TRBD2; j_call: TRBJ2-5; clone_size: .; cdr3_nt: TGCGCCAGCAGCTACGGACACGCGGGGGGAGAGACCCAGTACTTC; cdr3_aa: CASSYGHAGGETQYF
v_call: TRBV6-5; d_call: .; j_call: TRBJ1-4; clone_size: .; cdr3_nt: TGTGCCAGCAGTTTCGGCGGAAAACTGTTTTTT; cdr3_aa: CASSFGGKLFF
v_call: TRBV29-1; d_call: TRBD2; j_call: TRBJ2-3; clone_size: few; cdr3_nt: TGCAGCGTTGGGACTAGCGGATCCACAGATACGCAGTATTTT; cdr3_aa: CSVGTSGSTDTQYF
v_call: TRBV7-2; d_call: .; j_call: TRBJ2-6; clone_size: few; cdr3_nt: TGTGCCAGCAGCTATCGGGACATCTACCCTAACGTCCTGACTTTC; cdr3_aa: CASSYRDIYPNVLTF
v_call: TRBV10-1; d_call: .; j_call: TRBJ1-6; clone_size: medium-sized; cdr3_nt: TGCGCCAGCAGTGACACCGGAACGGGACCCCTCCACTTT; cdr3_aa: CASSDTGTGPLHF
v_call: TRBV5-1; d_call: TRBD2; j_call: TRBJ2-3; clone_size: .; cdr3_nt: TGCGCCAGCAGCTTGAGCGGGGGAGTGTCGGATACGCAGTATTTT; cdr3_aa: CASSLSGGVSDTQYF
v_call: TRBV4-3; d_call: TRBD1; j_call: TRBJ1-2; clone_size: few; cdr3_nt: TGCGCCAGCAGCCAAGAGAGGGACAGGGCACCCTATGGCTACACCTTC; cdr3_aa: CASSQERDRAPYGYTF
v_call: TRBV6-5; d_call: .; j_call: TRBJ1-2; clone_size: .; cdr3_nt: TGTGCCAGCAGTACTACCGGGTCCAGGTACACCTTC; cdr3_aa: CASSTTGSRYTF
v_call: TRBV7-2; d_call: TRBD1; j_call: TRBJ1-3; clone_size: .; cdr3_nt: TGTGCCAGCAGCTTAGGGACAGGGGGCAACACCATATATTTT; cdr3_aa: CASSLGTGGNTIYF
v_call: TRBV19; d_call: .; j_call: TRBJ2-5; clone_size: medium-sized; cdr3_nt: TGTGCCAGTAGTATCGAAGAGACCCAGTACTTC; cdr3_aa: CASSIEETQYF